Each of the 20 T cell receptor beta chains below was sequenced from the same sample in a study of T cells in Graves' hyperthyroidism and ophthalmopathy. Regions amplified from RNA transcripts were the TCR beta CDR3 regions. The HTBI primer set served for first-round RT-PCR of the TCR CDR3. TCRdb re-derived calls from the multiplex PCR reads in MiXCR, one entry per CDR3 protein. The table records a few hundred thousand distinct CDR3 sequences, 17% of them present only once. Specimen: blood. The source of these receptors is a woman aged 18-29 years with Graves' ophthalmopathy.

There are many counts of this clonotype. V gene TRBV11-2 combines with J gene TRBJ1-3; D ambiguous. The CDR3 consists of 14 residues. In germline, CDR1 is SGHAT, CDR2 FQNNGV. V was clipped by 3 bases and J by 4 bases, with 10 bases between them. The CDR3, as DNA: TGTGCCAGCAGCTTTGGCCGCGAGGGAAACACCATATATTTT. Protein product: CASSFGREGNTIYF.

The V gene is TRBV20-1, the J gene TRBJ2-5; TRBD2 is a possible D gene (6 bases). The CDR3 length is 12 residues. Germline V gene lookup returns CDR1 DFQATT and CDR2 SNEGSKA (reference sequence). The V and J ends lost 5 bases and 6 bases respectively, with 13 bases between them. The CDR3 DNA follows: TGCAGTGCTCCGCGGGATTCTCAGACCCAGTACTTC. This sequence encodes CSAPRDSQTQYF.

This clonotype has more than one count but fewer than ten. The rearrangement links TRBV27 to TRBJ1-3; TRBD1 is a possible D gene (6 bases). Deletions cut 6 bases from V and 2 bases from J, with 14 bases between. CDR1 MNHEY and CDR2 SMNVEV come from the germline V gene (reference sequence). CDR3 length: 15 residues. CDR3 bases: TGTGCCAGCAGGGAGACAGGCTCTACTGGAAACACCATATATTTT. Its translation is CASRETGSTGNTIYF.

The chain links TRBV7-9 to TRBJ2-1; D is unclear. The CDR3 extends over 15 amino acids. CDR1 and CDR2 from the germline V gene are SEHNR and FQNEAQ (reference sequence). Trimming shortened V by 5 bases and J by 0 bases, and 11 bases separated the two germline ends. Written as DNA, the CDR3 is TGTGCCAGCAGCCCACTCCGGAGCTCCTACAATGAGCAGTTCTTC. As protein: CASSPLRSSYNEQFF. The whole variable domain, filled in from reference TRBV7-9 and TRBJ2-1, reads DTGVSQNPRHKITKRGQNVTFRCDPISEHNRLYWYRQTLGQGPEFLTYFQNEAQLEKSRLLSDRFSAERPKGSFSTLEIQRTEQGDSAMYLCASSPLRSSYNEQFFGPGTRLTVL.

The sample holds many counts of this clonotype. The rearrangement uses TRBV5-6 and TRBJ2-5, with TRBD1 matching over 7 bases. This CDR3 has 15 residues. V shed 4 bases and J 4 bases; nucleotides not matched to a gene: 10. Looked up from germline, CDR1 is SGHDT and CDR2 is YYEEEE. The CDR3 sequence: CASSPTTGFRETQYF. DNA for the CDR3: TGTGCCAGCAGCCCGACGACAGGGTTTAGAGAGACCCAGTACTTC.

V gene TRBV10-3 combines with J gene TRBJ2-7; D is possibly TRBD1 (5 bases). CDR3 length: 13 residues. V shed 3 bases and J shed 7 bases, with 13 bases lying between them. Germline-derived CDR1 and CDR2 are ENHRY and SYGVKD. The CDR3, as DNA: TGTGCCATCAGTGATCGTCAGGGTGGAGAGCAGTACTTC. Amino acid sequence: CAISDRQGGEQYF.

The chain is built from TRBV5-1 and TRBJ2-3; TRBD1 matches 12 bases. The junction had 11 bases not matched to a gene; V was cut back by 7 bases and J by 8 bases. CDR1 is SGHRS, CDR2 YFSETQ, per germline. This CDR3 spans 15 amino acids. CDR3 DNA: TGCGCCAGCGAGCCCGGGACAGGGGGCCCAGGTACGCAGTATTTT. This encodes CASEPGTGGPGTQYF.

At least ten counts were recorded for this clonotype. The chain combines TRBV11-2 with TRBJ2-1; D gene ambiguous. CDR1 is SGHAT and CDR2 is FQNNGV in the germline V gene. V shed 5 bases and J shed 0 bases, with 8 bases lying between them. There are 14 residues in the CDR3. The CDR3 coding sequence is TGTGCCAGCAGCCAGTGGAGCTCCTACAATGAGCAGTTCTTC. The encoded protein is CASSQWSSYNEQFF.

The genes are TRBV6-1 and TRBJ1-5; D is unresolved. The germline V gene has CDR1 MNHNS and CDR2 SASEGT. The V end was cut by 5 bases, the J end by 9 bases, with 11 bases between. CDR3 length equals 12 residues. In nucleotides, the CDR3 is TGTGCCAGCAGTAAACCCCAGGCGCCCCAGCATTTT. Translation: CASSKPQAPQHF.

This chain links TRBV15 with TRBJ2-7, with TRBD1 matching 7 bases. Germline V lookup: CDR1 LNHNV, CDR2 YYDKDF (reference sequence). This CDR3 has 13 residues. The V segment lost 3 bases and the J segment 5 bases; nucleotides outside the gene matches: 4. The CDR3 region has the DNA TGTGCCACCAGCAGTCCACAGGGGAACGAGCAGTACTTC. Its protein product is CATSSPQGNEQYF.

This clonotype was observed many times. This chain links TRBV30 with TRBJ2-7; tentatively, D is TRBD2 (6 bases). The CDR3 totals 14 residues. Per germline, CDR1 GTSNPN and CDR2 SVGIG (reference sequence). Trimming stripped 0 bases from V and 5 bases from J, with 14 bases between. The CDR3 DNA reads as TGTGCCTGGAGTGTACGGGGGTTCGGCGACGAGCAGTACTTC. Translating gives CAWSVRGFGDEQYF.

This clonotype has a count of ten or more. This chain uses TRBV11-1 with TRBJ2-3; perhaps D is TRBD1 or TRBD2 (5 bases each). This CDR3 has 16 amino acids. The V gene's germline CDR1 is SGHAT and CDR2 FQDESV (reference sequence). V dropped 3 bases and J dropped 0 bases, with 13 bases sitting between them. DNA of the CDR3: TGTGCCAGCAGCTTGGGGGTAGCCCGGAGCACAGATACGCAGTATTTT. Its protein product is CASSLGVARSTDTQYF.

This clonotype was detected a few times. The CDR3 coding sequence is TGTGCCAGCAGCTTCTCAGGGGGCTGGAGGGAGCAGTACTTC. It is translated as CASSFSGGWREQYF. The genes are TRBV5-6 and TRBJ2-7; 8 positions agree with TRBD1. The CDR3 length is 14 residues. With V trimmed by 2 bases and J by 7 bases, 8 bases remained unmatched. CDR1 is SGHDT, CDR2 YYEEEE, per germline.

With respect to this clonotype: A read error may explain this, as a much larger clone is one base away. The CDR3 does not close with the conserved phenylalanine or tryptophan, likely indicating a read error. The J gene is TRBJ2-7, the V gene TRBV28, with D perhaps TRBD1 (5 bases). The CDR3 covers 14 residues. Germline lookup yields CDR1 MDHEN and CDR2 SYDVKM. Trimming removed 5 bases from V and 6 bases from J, with 17 bases in between. CDR3 coding DNA: TGTGCCAGCAGTGACCCCCTGGGGCGCTCCGAGCAGTACCTC. This encodes CASSDPLGRSEQYL.

This clonotype turned up a few times. This chain uses TRBV4-2 with TRBJ1-1; D remains ambiguous. This CDR3 is built from 13 residues. Germline V lookup: CDR1 LGHNA, CDR2 YNFKEQ. With 1 base removed from V and 7 bases from J, the gap between germline ends came to 10 bases. The CDR3 region is CASSQATTHEAFF. The DNA for the CDR3 is TGTGCCAGCAGCCAAGCCACGACTCATGAAGCTTTCTTT.

This clonotype was counted at least ten times. The V gene is TRBV20-1, the J gene TRBJ2-1; the D gene is possibly TRBD2 (5 bases). CDR3 size: 13 residues. Per the germline V gene, CDR1 is DFQATT and CDR2 is SNEGSKA (reference sequence). Trimming took off 3 bases at V and 4 bases at J, with 10 bases between the two ends. The CDR3 loop reads CSASLAHYNEQFF. In nucleotides, the CDR3 is TGCAGTGCTAGTCTAGCACATTACAATGAGCAGTTCTTC.

J is TRBJ2-2 and V is TRBV5-1; 9 nucleotides agree with TRBD1. Germline CDR1 is SGHRS and CDR2 is YFSETQ. Trimming at V came to 7 bases and at J to 4 bases, leaving 5 bases not matched to a gene. This CDR3 comprises 14 residues. CDR3 sequence: CASGQGRVTGELFF. As DNA, the CDR3 is TGCGCCAGCGGACAGGGGAGGGTCACCGGGGAGCTGTTTTTT.

The V and J genes are TRBV19 and TRBJ1-4; 8 bases are a match to TRBD1. Germline lookup yields CDR1 LNHDA and CDR2 SQIVND (reference sequence). The V segment lost 5 bases and the J segment 6 bases; nucleotides outside the gene matches: 5. The CDR3 covers 14 residues. The CDR3 sequence is CASSPRQGHEKLFF. CDR3 bases: TGTGCCAGTAGTCCCCGACAGGGGCATGAAAAACTGTTTTTT.

This clonotype appeared a few times. This chain links TRBV29-1 with TRBJ2-7; 8 bases are a match to TRBD1. Germline CDR1 is SQVTM and CDR2 is ANQGSEA. The CDR3 length is 13 residues. V shed 1 base and J 3 bases; nucleotides not matched to a gene: 2. The CDR3 DNA is TGCAGCGTTGAAGTACAGGGGGTCTACGAGCAGTACTTC. Translating it yields CSVEVQGVYEQYF.

This chain connects TRBV7-3 to TRBJ2-1; a possible D gene is TRBD1 (6 bases). CDR1 and CDR2 (germline): SGHTA, FQGTGA. Deletions cut 5 bases from V and 8 bases from J, with 13 bases between. The CDR3 covers 13 residues. The CDR3 bases are TGTGCCAGCAGCCCTCAGGGGAGCTATGAGCAGTTCTTC. It encodes CASSPQGSYEQFF.